These T cell receptor beta chains were read from a single sample in a study of blood T cell repertoires in COVID-19. The method was immunoSEQ multiplex PCR; TCRdb's version includes in-frame clones alone and lacks a portion of them. The sample has 180,000 or so clones, 70% to 90% seen once; the top ten hold approximately 4%. Sequencing used peripheral blood. Receptors were obtained from a woman younger than 45 with acute or convalescent COVID-19. The CDR3 runs from the conserved cysteine through the conserved F or W. The order of the fields is clone size, D gene, V gene, J gene, CDR3 protein, CDR3 DNA. D genes are given only for firm matches. Rows give clone size only sometimes, using once, few, many, or a class for an expanded clone.

NA	TRBD1	TRBV29-1	TRBJ1-1	CSVGGSSEAFF	TGCAGCGTAGGGGGCAGCTCTGAAGCTTTCTTT
NA	TRBD2	TRBV14	TRBJ2-3	CASSQDRGTTTDTQYF	TGTGCCAGCAGCCAAGATCGGGGGACTACCACAGATACGCAGTATTTT
NA	TRBD1	TRBV12-3/TRBV12-4	TRBJ1-2	CASSPDRVTGYTF	TGTGCCAGCAGTCCCGACAGGGTAACCGGCTACACCTTC
NA	NA	TRBV6-1	TRBJ2-5	CASSEKGIETQYF	TGTGCCAGCAGTGAGAAGGGGATCGAGACCCAGTACTTC
NA	NA	TRBV6-5	TRBJ2-1	CASAQRRNEQFF	TGTGCCAGCGCCCAGCGAAGGAATGAGCAGTTCTTC
few	NA	TRBV9	TRBJ1-1	CASSVPDSQAFF	TGTGCCAGCAGCGTACCGGACAGTCAAGCTTTCTTT
NA	NA	TRBV7-9	TRBJ2-7	CASGSVEQYF	TGTGCCAGCGGCTCGGTCGAGCAGTACTTC
NA	NA	TRBV5-1	TRBJ1-1	CASSLAAAPNTEAFF	TGCGCCAGCAGCCTGGCGGCAGCGCCGAACACTGAAGCTTTCTTT
NA	NA	TRBV2	TRBJ2-5	CASIFRVLQETQYF	TGTGCCAGCATCTTCAGGGTTTTACAAGAGACCCAGTACTTC
NA	NA	TRBV29-1	TRBJ1-2	CSVKPPTGRENTF	TGCAGCGTTAAGCCCCCCACAGGGAGGGAAAACACCTTC
NA	NA	TRBV25-1	TRBJ1-2	CAGPYILGDSNYGYTF	TGTGCCGGACCGTACATCCTAGGGGATTCTAACTATGGCTACACCTTC